This T cell receptor (beta chain) was sequenced in a study of T cells in Graves' hyperthyroidism and ophthalmopathy. Broader study findings: Ophthalmopathy was told apart from stable hyperthyroidism by a 13 V-J model. The model's output predicted ophthalmopathy at a median of roughly seven months prior to onset. Among clonotypes expanded in thyroid above 0.001, most were also found in blood.

With regard to this clonotype: Antigen unknown.

Fresh peripheral blood, roughly 9.8 ml of it, supplied the PBMCs. This CDR3 contains 16 residues. Trimming pared 7 bases from V and 1 base from J, leaving 16 bases between. Researchers amplified the TCR beta CDR3 regions from RNA transcripts. The TCR CDR3 first-round RT-PCR relied on the HTBI primer set. TCRdb passed the multiplex PCR reads through MiXCR, listing each CDR3 protein once. The repertoire holds hundreds of thousands of distinct CDR3 sequences, roughly a quarter seen once, with about 11% in the top ten. The sequence was collected from a woman in her thirties with Graves' ophthalmopathy. The chain is built from TRBV12-3 or TRBV12-4 and TRBJ2-2, with a tentative D call TRBD1 (6 bases). What was sequenced was blood. CDR3 in DNA: TGTGCCAGCACCCCACGCGACAGGCTGAACACCGGGGAGCTGTTTTTT. Protein product: CASTPRDRLNTGELFF.